This entry is about one T cell receptor beta chain. The antigen is unknown. Distinct nucleotide sequences in the sample also encode this CDR3. The method was immunoSEQ multiplex PCR; TCRdb's version includes in-frame clones alone and lacks a portion of them. Among millions of clones listed, 90% to 95% were seen once. This record comes from a study of shared clonotypes between healthy human individuals. Study-wide results and caveats: The authors sampled blood alone, and tissue repertoires likely differ. Clonotypes which were not shared had lower generation probabilities than clonotypes that all four donors shared.

Specimen: naive CD4+ T cells sorted from blood. The subset: CD45RA+ positively selected. The TCR was taken from a man aged 18 to 30 in good health.

The CDR3 protein is CASSLAPGGNQPQHF. The CDR3, as DNA: TGCGCCAGCAGCTTGGCGCCAGGGGGCAATCAGCCCCAGCATTTT. The chain links TRBV5-1 to TRBJ1-5, with D maybe TRBD1 (6 bases). With 0 bases removed from V and 2 bases from J, the gap between germline ends came to 9 bases. The CDR3 contains 15 residues. CDR1 and CDR2 from the germline V gene are SGHRS and YFSETQ.